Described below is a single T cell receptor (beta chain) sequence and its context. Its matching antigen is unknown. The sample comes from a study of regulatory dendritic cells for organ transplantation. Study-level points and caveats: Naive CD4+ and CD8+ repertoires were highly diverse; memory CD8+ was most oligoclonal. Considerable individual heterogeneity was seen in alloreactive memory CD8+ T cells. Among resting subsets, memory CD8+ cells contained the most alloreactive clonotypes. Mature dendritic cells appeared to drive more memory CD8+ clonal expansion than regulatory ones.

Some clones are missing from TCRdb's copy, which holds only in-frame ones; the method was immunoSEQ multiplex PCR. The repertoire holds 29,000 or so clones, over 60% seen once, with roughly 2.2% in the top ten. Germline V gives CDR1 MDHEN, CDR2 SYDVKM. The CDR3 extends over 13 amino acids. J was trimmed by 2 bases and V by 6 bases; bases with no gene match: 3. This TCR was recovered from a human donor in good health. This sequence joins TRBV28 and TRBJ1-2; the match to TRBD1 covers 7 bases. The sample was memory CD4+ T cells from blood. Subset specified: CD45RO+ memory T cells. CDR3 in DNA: TGTGCCAGCAGCCCAGGGGGGAACTATGGCTACACCTTC. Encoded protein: CASSPGGNYGYTF.